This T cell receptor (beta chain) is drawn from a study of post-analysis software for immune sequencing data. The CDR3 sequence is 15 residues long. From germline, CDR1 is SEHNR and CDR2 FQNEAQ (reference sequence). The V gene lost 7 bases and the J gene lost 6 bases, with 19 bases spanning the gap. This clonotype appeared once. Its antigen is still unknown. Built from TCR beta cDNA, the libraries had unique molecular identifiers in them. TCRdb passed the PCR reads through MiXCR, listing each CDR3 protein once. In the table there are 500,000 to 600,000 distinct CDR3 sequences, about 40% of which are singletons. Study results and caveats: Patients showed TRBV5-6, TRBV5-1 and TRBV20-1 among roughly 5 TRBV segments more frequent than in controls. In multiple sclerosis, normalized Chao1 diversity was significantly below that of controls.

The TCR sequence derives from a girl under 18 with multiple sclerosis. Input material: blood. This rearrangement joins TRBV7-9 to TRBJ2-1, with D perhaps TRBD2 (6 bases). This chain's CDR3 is CASTTPLAPSNEQFF. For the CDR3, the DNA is TGTGCCAGCACCACACCACTAGCTCCAAGCAATGAGCAGTTCTTC.